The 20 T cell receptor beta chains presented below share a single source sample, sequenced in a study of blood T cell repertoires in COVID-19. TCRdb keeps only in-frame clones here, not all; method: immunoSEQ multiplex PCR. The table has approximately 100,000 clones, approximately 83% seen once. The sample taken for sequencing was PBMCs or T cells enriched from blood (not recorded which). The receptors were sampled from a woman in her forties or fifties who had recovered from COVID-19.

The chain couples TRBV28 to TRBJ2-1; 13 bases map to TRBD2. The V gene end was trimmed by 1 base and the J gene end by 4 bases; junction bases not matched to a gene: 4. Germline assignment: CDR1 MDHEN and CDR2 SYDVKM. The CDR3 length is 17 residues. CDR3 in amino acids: CASSLLGTSGTYNEQFF. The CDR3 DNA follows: TGTGCCAGCAGTTTATTAGGGACTAGCGGGACGTACAATGAGCAGTTCTTC. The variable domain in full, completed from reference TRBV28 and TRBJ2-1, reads DVKVTQSSRYLVKRTGEKVFLECVQDMDHENMFWYRQDPGLGLRLIYFSYDVKMKEKGDIPEGYSVSREKKERFSLILESASTNQTSMYLCASSLLGTSGTYNEQFFGPGTRLTVL.

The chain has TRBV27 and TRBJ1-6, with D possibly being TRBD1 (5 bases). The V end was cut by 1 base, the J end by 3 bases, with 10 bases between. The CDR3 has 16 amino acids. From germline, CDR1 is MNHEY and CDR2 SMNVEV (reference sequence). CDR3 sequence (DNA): TGTGCCAGCAGTTTATTCTCAGGGATCTATAATTCACCCCTCCACTTT. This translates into CASSLFSGIYNSPLHF.

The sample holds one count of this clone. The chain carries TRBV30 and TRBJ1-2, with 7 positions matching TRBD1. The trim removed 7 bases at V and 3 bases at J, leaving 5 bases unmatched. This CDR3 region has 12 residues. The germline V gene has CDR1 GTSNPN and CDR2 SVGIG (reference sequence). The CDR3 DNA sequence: TGTGCCTTCACAGGGGACGACTATGGCTACACCTTC. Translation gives CAFTGDDYGYTF.

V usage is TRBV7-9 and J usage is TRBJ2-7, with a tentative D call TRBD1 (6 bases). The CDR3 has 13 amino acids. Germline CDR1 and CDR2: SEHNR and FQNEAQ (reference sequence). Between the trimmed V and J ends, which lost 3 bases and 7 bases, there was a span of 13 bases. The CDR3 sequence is CASSFPTGWEQYF. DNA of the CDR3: TGTGCCAGCAGCTTTCCTACAGGGTGGGAGCAGTACTTC. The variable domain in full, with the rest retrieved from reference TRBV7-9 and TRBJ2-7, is DTGVSQNPRHKITKRGQNVTFRCDPISEHNRLYWYRQTLGQGPEFLTYFQNEAQLEKSRLLSDRFSAERPKGSFSTLEIQRTEQGDSAMYLCASSFPTGWEQYFGPGTRLTVT.

The CDR3 is CASGRGDRGNTGELFF. In DNA, the CDR3 is TGTGCCAGCGGCCGGGGGGACAGGGGGAACACCGGGGAGCTGTTTTTT. This chain uses TRBV21-1 with TRBJ2-2; TRBD1 reflects the table's D call only, with no check against the DNA. TRBV21-1 is an annotated pseudogene. The CDR3 covers 16 residues.

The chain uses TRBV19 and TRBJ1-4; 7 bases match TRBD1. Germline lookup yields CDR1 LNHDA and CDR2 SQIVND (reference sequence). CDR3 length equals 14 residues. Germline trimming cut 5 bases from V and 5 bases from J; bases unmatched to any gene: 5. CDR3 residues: CASSGTVRNEKLFF. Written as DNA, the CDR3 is TGTGCCAGTAGTGGGACAGTACGCAATGAAAAACTGTTTTTT.

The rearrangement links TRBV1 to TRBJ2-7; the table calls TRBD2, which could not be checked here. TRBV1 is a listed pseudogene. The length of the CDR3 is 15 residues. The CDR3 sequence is CTITPRGGRTYEQYF. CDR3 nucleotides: TGCACCATCACACCAAGGGGCGGGAGGACCTACGAGCAGTACTTC.

This chain's CDR3 is CASSSSGGYNEQFF. The CDR3 DNA sequence: TGCGCCAGCAGCTCTAGCGGGGGATACAATGAGCAGTTCTTC. The gene calls are TRBV5-1 and TRBJ2-1, with TRBD2 matching over 10 bases. The CDR3 loop spans 14 amino acids. V lost 3 bases, J lost 4 bases, and 1 base stayed unmatched. The germline gives CDR1 SGHRS, CDR2 YFSETQ.

The CDR3 region is CATSPQDRGPNTGELFF. CDR3 sequence (DNA): TGTGCCACCAGTCCCCAAGACAGGGGCCCGAACACCGGGGAGCTGTTTTTT. V is TRBV24-1 and J is TRBJ2-2, with 8 positions matching TRBD1. The J segment lost 0 bases and the V segment lost 6 bases, leaving 8 bases of the junction unmatched. The CDR3 contains 17 residues. CDR1 KGHDR and CDR2 SFDVKD come from the germline V gene.

For the CDR3, the DNA is TGTGCCAGCAGTGCGGCTTTGGGTTCACCCCTCCACTTT. Its translation is CASSAALGSPLHF. V is TRBV27 and J is TRBJ1-6; D is unclear. This CDR3 region has 13 residues. The V end lost 5 bases, the J end lost 9 bases, and 11 bases lay between the germline ends. Germline CDR1 reads MNHEY; CDR2 reads SMNVEV (reference sequence).

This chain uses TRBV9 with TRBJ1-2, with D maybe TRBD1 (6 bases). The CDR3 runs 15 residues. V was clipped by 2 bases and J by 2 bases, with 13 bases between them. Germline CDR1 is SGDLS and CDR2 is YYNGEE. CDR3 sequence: CASSVTGQVNYGYTF. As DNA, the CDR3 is TGTGCCAGCAGCGTTACAGGGCAAGTCAACTATGGCTACACCTTC.

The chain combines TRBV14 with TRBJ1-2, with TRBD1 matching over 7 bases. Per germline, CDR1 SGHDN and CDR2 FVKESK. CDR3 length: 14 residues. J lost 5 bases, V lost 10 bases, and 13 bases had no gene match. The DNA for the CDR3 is TGTGCCATTACACCAATGGGACAGCAATATGGCTACACCTTC. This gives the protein CAITPMGQQYGYTF.

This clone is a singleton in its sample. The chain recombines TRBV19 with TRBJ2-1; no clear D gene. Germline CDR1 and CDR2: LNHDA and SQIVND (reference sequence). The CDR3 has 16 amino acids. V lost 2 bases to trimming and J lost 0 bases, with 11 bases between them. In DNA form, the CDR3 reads TGTGCCAGTAGTATAATAGGAGCCAGCTCCTACAATGAGCAGTTCTTC. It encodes CASSIIGASSYNEQFF.

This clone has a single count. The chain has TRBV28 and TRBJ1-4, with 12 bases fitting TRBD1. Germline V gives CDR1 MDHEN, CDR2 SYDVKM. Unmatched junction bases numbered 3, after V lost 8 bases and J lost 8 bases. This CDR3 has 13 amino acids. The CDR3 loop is CASGTGGLEKLFF. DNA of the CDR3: TGTGCCAGCGGGACAGGGGGCCTAGAAAAACTGTTTTTT.

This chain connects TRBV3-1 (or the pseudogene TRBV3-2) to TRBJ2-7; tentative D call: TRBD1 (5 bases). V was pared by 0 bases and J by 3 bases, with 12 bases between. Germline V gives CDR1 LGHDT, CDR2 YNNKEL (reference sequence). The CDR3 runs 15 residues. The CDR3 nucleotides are TGTGCCAGCAGCCAAGATAGGGGATTCGGCTACGAGCAGTACTTC. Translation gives CASSQDRGFGYEQYF.

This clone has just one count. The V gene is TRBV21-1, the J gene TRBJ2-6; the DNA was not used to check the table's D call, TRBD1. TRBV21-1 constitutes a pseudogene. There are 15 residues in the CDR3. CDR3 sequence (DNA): TGTGCCAGCAGAGTACAGGGCTCTGGGGCCAACGTCCTGACTTTC. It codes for CASRVQGSGANVLTF.

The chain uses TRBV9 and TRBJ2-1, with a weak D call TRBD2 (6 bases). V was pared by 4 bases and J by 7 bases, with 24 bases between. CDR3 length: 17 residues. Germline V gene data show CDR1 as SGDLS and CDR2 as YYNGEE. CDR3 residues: CASSLDPGLGGVNEQFF. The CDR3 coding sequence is TGTGCCAGCAGCCTAGATCCGGGACTCGGTGGAGTAAATGAGCAGTTCTTC. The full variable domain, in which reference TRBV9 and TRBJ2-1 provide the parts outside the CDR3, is DSGVTQTPKHLITATGQRVTLRCSPRSGDLSVYWYQQSLDQGLQFLIQYYNGEERAKGNILERFSAQQFPDLHSELNLSSLELGDSALYFCASSLDPGLGGVNEQFFGPGTRLTVL.

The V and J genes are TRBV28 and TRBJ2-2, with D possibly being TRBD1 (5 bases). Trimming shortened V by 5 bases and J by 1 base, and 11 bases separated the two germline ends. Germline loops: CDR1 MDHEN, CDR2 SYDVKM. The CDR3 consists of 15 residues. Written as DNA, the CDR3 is TGTGCCAGCAGTGGAAGGACACGGAACACCGGGGAGCTGTTTTTT. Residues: CASSGRTRNTGELFF.

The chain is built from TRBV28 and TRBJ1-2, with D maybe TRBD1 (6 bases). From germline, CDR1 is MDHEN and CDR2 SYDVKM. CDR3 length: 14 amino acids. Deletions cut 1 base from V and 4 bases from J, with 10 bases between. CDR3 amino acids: CASSLSQGPYGYTF. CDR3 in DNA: TGTGCCAGCAGTTTATCACAGGGCCCCTATGGCTACACCTTC.

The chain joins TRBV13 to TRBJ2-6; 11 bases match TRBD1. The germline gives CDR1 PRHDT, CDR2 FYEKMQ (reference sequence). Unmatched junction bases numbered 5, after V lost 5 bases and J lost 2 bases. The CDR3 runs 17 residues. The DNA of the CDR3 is TGTGCCAGCAGCAGAGGACAGGGGGCGACTGGGGCCAACGTCCTGACTTTC. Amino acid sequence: CASSRGQGATGANVLTF.